One and the same sample provided the 2 T cell receptor beta chains below, sequenced in a study of shared clonotypes between healthy human individuals. TCRdb's table, derived via immunoSEQ multiplex PCR, lists solely in-frame clones and lacks some. The sample lists millions of clones, about 92% occurring once. Positive CCR7 selection of CD45RO-negative cells yielded the naive CD8 cells, and terminally differentiated effector memory CD45RA+ cells were excluded. Sequenced: naive CD8+ T cells from PBMCs. The receptor source for this set is a man between 18 and 29 years old in good health. Some clones in this sample may be carry-over from other donors' samples.

The V and J genes are TRBV5-6 and TRBJ1-2; D might be TRBD1 (5 bases). Germline CDR1 and CDR2: SGHDT and YYEEEE. CDR3 length: 13 amino acids. Trimming removed 1 base from V and 3 bases from J, with 7 bases in between. CDR3 nucleotides: TGTGCCAGCAGCTTGCAGGGACACTATGGCTACACCTTC. This gives the protein CASSLQGHYGYTF.

The CDR3 region is CATPISGTEETQYF. The CDR3 nucleotides are TGTGCCACCCCCATATCTGGGACAGAAGAGACCCAGTACTTC. The chain has TRBV2 and TRBJ2-5; 7 bases align to TRBD1. The germline V gene has CDR1 SNHLY and CDR2 FYNNEI. J lost 3 bases, V lost 10 bases, and 11 bases had no gene match. The CDR3 sequence is 14 residues long.